The rows below give T cell receptor beta chains drawn from one sample of a study of cytomegalovirus exposure and HLA in healthy donors. Profiling relied on immunoSEQ multiplex PCR, and the TCRdb table lists in-frame clones only, not all of them. The table shows fewer than 130,000 clones, with 65% to 85% occurring only once. Sequenced material: PBMCs. The receptors were gathered from a man under 40 in good health and CMV-seropositive. The CDR3 runs from the conserved cysteine through the conserved F or W. A D gene is named only where the DNA matches it firmly.

d_call: NA; v_call: TRBV29-1; cdr3_aa: CSVLLGRETQYF
d_call: NA; v_call: TRBV4-2; cdr3_aa: CASSQGGRGYQETQYF
d_call: NA; v_call: TRBV6-5; cdr3_aa: CASSSSYWQETQYF
d_call: NA; v_call: TRBV19; cdr3_aa: CASSIAHNQPQHF
d_call: TRBD2; v_call: TRBV25-1; cdr3_aa: CASSDTSGGPNNEQFF
d_call: NA; v_call: TRBV5-4; cdr3_aa: CASSVNGQSTDTQYF
d_call: NA; v_call: TRBV11-3; cdr3_aa: CASSLDSPRTEQFF
d_call: NA; v_call: TRBV7-9; cdr3_aa: CASSLNRQVDEQYF
d_call: NA; v_call: TRBV13; cdr3_aa: CASSILLVGNTEAFF
d_call: NA; v_call: TRBV6-5; cdr3_aa: CASSYSHSGNTIYF
d_call: TRBD2; v_call: TRBV5-1; cdr3_aa: CASSLISGLKVQDTQYF
d_call: TRBD2; v_call: TRBV11-3; cdr3_aa: CASSLERLAGVGEQYF
d_call: TRBD1; v_call: TRBV19; cdr3_aa: CASSMGWDRLNTEAFF
d_call: NA; v_call: TRBV12-5; cdr3_aa: CASGLVLQPQHF
d_call: TRBD1; v_call: TRBV29-1; cdr3_aa: CSVKKVGQRNTGELFF
d_call: NA; v_call: TRBV28; cdr3_aa: CASSFAGALNYGYTF
d_call: NA; v_call: TRBV10-3; cdr3_aa: CAISESRAGYNEQFF
d_call: TRBD1; v_call: TRBV11-2; cdr3_aa: CASHFGQGAKEQYF
d_call: TRBD1; v_call: TRBV5-4; cdr3_aa: CASKDLGQGYEQYF
d_call: TRBD1; v_call: TRBV6-6; cdr3_aa: CASSYGGQGNTEAFF
d_call: NA; v_call: TRBV21-1; cdr3_aa: CASSKYRDRVGGDSPLHF
d_call: NA; v_call: TRBV29-1; cdr3_aa: CSVLRTAGNQPQHF
d_call: NA; v_call: TRBV19; cdr3_aa: CASTYRGVGTEAFF
d_call: TRBD1; v_call: TRBV19; cdr3_aa: CASSILDRSEAFF
d_call: TRBD1; v_call: TRBV5-8; cdr3_aa: CASSLDRGQKAFF
d_call: TRBD1; v_call: TRBV18; cdr3_aa: CASSPGQGSYEQYF
d_call: NA; v_call: TRBV18; cdr3_aa: CASSPRGADTGELFF
d_call: NA; v_call: TRBV5-6; cdr3_aa: CASSLPGGTEAFF
d_call: NA; v_call: TRBV2; cdr3_aa: CASSELWGDAYEQYF
d_call: NA; v_call: TRBV25-1; cdr3_aa: CASSFFKQKAAYEQYF
d_call: NA; v_call: TRBV6-5; cdr3_aa: CASSYSGLSEAFF
d_call: NA; v_call: TRBV11-2; cdr3_aa: CASSRTLRRETQYF
d_call: NA; v_call: TRBV9; cdr3_aa: CASSVAGTLQVRDTQYF
d_call: NA; v_call: TRBV7-9; cdr3_aa: CSSSLGGDEQYF
d_call: TRBD2; v_call: TRBV4-2; cdr3_aa: CASSQDTSGGPLGANVLTF
d_call: NA; v_call: TRBV6-5; cdr3_aa: CASSYSGTVAEAFF
d_call: NA; v_call: TRBV7-2; cdr3_aa: CASSLGASTEAFF
d_call: TRBD1; v_call: TRBV2; cdr3_aa: CASNRGANEKLFF
d_call: NA; v_call: TRBV7-8; cdr3_aa: CASSLVVSLIHSPSFAAFF
d_call: NA; v_call: TRBV30; cdr3_aa: CAWRVMGRGGYEQYF
d_call: TRBD2; v_call: TRBV7-9; cdr3_aa: CASSSFLAGGPEQYF
d_call: TRBD2; v_call: TRBV7-3; cdr3_aa: CASSPTSGTSGNEQFF
d_call: NA; v_call: TRBV27; cdr3_aa: CASSFGDSRYNEQFF
d_call: NA; v_call: TRBV13; cdr3_aa: CASSGTEGQGNTEAFF
d_call: NA; v_call: TRBV5-1; cdr3_aa: CASSAGAGDYNEQFF